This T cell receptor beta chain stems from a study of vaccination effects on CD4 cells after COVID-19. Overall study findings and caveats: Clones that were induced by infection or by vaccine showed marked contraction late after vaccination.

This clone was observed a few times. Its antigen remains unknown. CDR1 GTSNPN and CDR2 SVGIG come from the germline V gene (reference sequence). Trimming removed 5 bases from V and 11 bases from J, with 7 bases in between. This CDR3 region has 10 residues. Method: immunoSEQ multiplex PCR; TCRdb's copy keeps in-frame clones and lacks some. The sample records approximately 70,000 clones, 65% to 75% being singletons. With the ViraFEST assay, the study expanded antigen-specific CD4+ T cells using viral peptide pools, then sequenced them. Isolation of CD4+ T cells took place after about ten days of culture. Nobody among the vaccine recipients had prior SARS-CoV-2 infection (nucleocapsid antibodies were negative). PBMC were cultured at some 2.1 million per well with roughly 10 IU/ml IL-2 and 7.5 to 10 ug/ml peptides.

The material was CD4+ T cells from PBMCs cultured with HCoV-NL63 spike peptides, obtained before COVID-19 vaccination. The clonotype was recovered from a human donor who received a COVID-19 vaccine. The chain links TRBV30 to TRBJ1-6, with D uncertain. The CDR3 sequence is CAWQQPPLHF. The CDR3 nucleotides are TGTGCCTGGCAACAGCCACCCCTCCACTTT.